One and the same sample provided the 3 T cell receptor beta chains below, sequenced in a study of molecular identifiers for immune sequencing clone quantification. TCRdb passed the PCR reads through MiXCR, listing each CDR3 protein once. The sample records around 470,000 distinct CDR3 sequences, about 21% being singletons. Sequencing was carried out using naive CD8+ T cells from blood, with Jurkat cell RNA spiked in. Indicated subset: FACS-sorted CD8+CD4-CCR7+CD45RA+ naive T cells. These receptors were obtained from a human donor in good health. Some libraries in this study had Jurkat cell RNA spiked in.

Comments on this clonotype: A read error may explain this, as a much larger clone is one base away. The chain is built from TRBV6-5 and TRBJ1-1; 7 nucleotides agree with TRBD1. Germline CDR1 MNHEY, CDR2 SVGAGI. The CDR3 length is 15 residues. The J segment lost 1 base and the V segment lost 4 bases, leaving 6 bases of the junction unmatched. Written as DNA, the CDR3 is TGTGCCAGCAGTTGCTCGGGACAGTCGAACACTGAAGCTTTCTTT. As protein: CASSCSGQSNTEAFF.

V gene TRBV27 combines with J gene TRBJ2-3; a weak D match, TRBD2 (6 bases). Trimming removed 0 bases from V and 3 bases from J, with 13 bases in between. The CDR3 runs 16 residues. Germline V lookup: CDR1 MNHEY, CDR2 SMNVEV (reference sequence). The CDR3 DNA reads as TGTGCCAGCAGTTTATCCCTATCGGGAGTTACAGATACGCAGTATTTT. Its protein is CASSLSLSGVTDTQYF.

The chain employs TRBV9 and TRBJ1-5; TRBD1 agrees at 9 bases. Germline CDR1 is SGDLS and CDR2 is YYNGEE. The CDR3 loop spans 15 amino acids. V shed 3 bases and J 9 bases; nucleotides not matched to a gene: 10. The CDR3: CASSAGQGNGVPQHF. The CDR3 DNA reads as TGTGCCAGCAGCGCGGGACAGGGTAACGGAGTGCCCCAGCATTTT.